This TCR beta chain was found in a study of cytomegalovirus exposure and HLA in healthy donors. Study in general: Genetic ancestry analysis placed under 90% of the 398 donors that were genotyped in the Caucasian-associated cluster.

Unmatched junction bases numbered 7, after V lost 3 bases and J lost 2 bases. Germline CDR1 SGHDN, CDR2 FVKESK. This CDR3 spans 16 amino acids. 60 Vbeta and 13 Jbeta primers were used in PCR. TCRdb's copy holds only in-frame clones and misses some; the assay was immunoSEQ multiplex PCR. The table includes roughly 160,000 clones, 82% detected once. Study observations and caveats: Data from an earlier analysis indicated that most TCR beta V segments were productive either about 90% or about 30% of the time. Testing in vitro showed a few CMV-associated chains specific for CMV antigens. Altogether, some 160 TCR beta chains were recorded as cytomegalovirus-associated.

As regards this clone: The antigen is unknown.

The TCR was taken from a male donor in good health and CMV-seropositive. The source material was PBMCs. The rearrangement uses TRBV14 and TRBJ1-3; TRBD1 agrees at 7 bases. Here the CDR3 DNA reads TGTGCCAGCAGCCAGGTGACAGGGAAAACTGGAAACACCATATATTTT. Amino acid sequence: CASSQVTGKTGNTIYF.